The subject of this entry is one T cell receptor (beta chain). No antigen is known for it. Base-call qualities are not available, and no considerably larger clone is one nucleotide away. Using the immunoSEQ assay, the TCR beta chain CDR3 regions were sequenced from genomic DNA. Rearranged VDJ segments were amplified with primers that anneal to V and J segments. Per the authors' processing: Clonality and richness metrics were computed with the ImmunoSeq Analyzer software. Fisher's exact test, supplemented by a beta-binomial method for added stringency, was applied to identify differentially abundant clones between regions. The table comes from immuneACCESS by way of TCRdb, which keeps in-frame sequences with V and J called. Part of the clones is missing from these tables; in studies checked, under half for an unresolved V gene and the rest for unknown reasons. V and J calls and clone size are given by that table; D and trimming were obtained from the DNA. Within this sample are some 5,000 clones, with around two thirds of them counted one time only. In total, the top ten clones hold over 20% of the sample.

This sample is part of a study of intratumoral heterogeneity in liver cancer. Describing the broader study: Across the full approximately 15-patient cohort, most patients were male and a median age of approximately 63 years was recorded. To investigate intratumor heterogeneity, the study integrated RNA-seq, DNA sequencing, TCR-seq and SNP array data drawn from multiple regions of hepatocellular carcinoma specimens. The overall cohort comprised about 70 multiregional samples from about 14 HCC patients, with 45 to 55 tumoral and roughly 20 adjacent nontumoral regions.

Every patient had early-stage hepatocellular carcinoma and went to surgical resection without receiving any prior therapy. None of the sampled areas showed macroscopic evidence of necrosis or hemorrhage. Multiple regions from a couple of patients were subjected to TCR sequencing (ImmunoSeq). Frozen resection tissue samples were collected at least 1 cm apart from each other. The N label marked samples taken from nontumoral liver tissue adjacent to the tumor. The DNeasy blood and tissue kit was used to extract genomic DNA from bulk tissue. The study at large found these results: Limitations acknowledged by the authors included a relatively low number of patients and under-sampled representation of tumor-infiltrating lymphocytes.

From the cysteine through the phenylalanine, the CDR3 covers 13 amino acids. Only the CDR3 part of the read is kept: 39 bases, read in frame from the first base. Trimming takes 5 bases from V and 4 bases from J, and the germline ends sit 9 bases apart. The sample here was tumor-adjacent normal tissue, taken before any cancer treatment. The receptor's source is a man between 65 and 80 years old with hepatocellular carcinoma. The chain joins TRBV12-3 or TRBV12-4 to TRBJ1-5, with TRBD1 tentatively as D gene (5 bases match). The encoded CDR3 is CASSRQLNQPQHF. The sequenced DNA: TGTGCCAGCAGTAGACAGCTAAATCAGCCCCAGCATTTT.